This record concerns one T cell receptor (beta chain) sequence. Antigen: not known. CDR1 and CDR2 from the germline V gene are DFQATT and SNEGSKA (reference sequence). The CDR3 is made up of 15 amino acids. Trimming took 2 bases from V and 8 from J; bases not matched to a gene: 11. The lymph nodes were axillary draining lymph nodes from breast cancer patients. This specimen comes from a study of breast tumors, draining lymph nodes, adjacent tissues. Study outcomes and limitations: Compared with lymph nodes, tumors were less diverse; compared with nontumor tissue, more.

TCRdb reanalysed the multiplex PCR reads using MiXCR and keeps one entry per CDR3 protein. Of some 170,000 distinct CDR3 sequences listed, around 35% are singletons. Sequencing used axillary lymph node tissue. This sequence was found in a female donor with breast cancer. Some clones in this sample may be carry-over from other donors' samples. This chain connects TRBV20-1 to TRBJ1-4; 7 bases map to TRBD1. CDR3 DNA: TGCAGTGCTAGATCCAACGACAGGGTGTACGAAAAACTGTTTTTT. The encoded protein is CSARSNDRVYEKLFF.